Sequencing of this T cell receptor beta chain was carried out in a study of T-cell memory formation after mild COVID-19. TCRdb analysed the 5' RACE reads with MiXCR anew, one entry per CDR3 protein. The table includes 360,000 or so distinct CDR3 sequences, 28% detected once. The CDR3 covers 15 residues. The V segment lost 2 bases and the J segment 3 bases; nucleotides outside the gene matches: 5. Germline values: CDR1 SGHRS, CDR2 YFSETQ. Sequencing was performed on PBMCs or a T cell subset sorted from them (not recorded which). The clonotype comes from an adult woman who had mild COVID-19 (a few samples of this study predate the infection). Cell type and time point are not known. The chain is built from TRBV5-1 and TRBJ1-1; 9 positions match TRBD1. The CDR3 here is CASSFLGQGDTEAFF. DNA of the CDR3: TGCGCCAGCAGCTTCTTGGGACAGGGAGACACTGAAGCTTTCTTT.